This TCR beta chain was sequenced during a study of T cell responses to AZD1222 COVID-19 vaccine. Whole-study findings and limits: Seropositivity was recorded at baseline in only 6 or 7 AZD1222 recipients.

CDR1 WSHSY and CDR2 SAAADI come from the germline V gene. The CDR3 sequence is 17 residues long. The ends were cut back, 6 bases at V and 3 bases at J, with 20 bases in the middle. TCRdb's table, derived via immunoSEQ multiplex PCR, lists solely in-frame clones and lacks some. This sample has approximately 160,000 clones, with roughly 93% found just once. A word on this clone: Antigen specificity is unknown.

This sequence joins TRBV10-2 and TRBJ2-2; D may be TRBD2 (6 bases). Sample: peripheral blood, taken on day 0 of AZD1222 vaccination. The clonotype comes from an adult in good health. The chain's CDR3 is CASRDGFWGDDTGELFF. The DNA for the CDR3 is TGCGCCAGCAGAGATGGTTTTTGGGGGGACGACACCGGGGAGCTGTTTTTT.